The 5 T cell receptor beta chains below all came from one sample that was sequenced in a study of T-cell reconstitution after alpha-beta-depleted transplantation in children. Unique molecular identifiers were built into the TCRbeta library. MiXCR was run by TCRdb on the PCR reads, yielding one entry per CDR3 protein. The repertoire holds some 600,000 distinct CDR3 sequences, with 13% as singletons. The source was PBMCs, mostly from graft donor cells, collected 360 days after TCRalphabeta/CD19-depleted stem cell transplant. Every receptor here comes from a male patient under 18 who had a stem cell transplant for acute myeloid leukemia, so the T cells may come from the graft donor.

The table lists this clonotype with many counts. V and J are TRBV29-1 and TRBJ2-1; no firm D call. Deletions cut 2 bases from V and 4 bases from J, with 3 bases between. CDR3 length equals 11 residues. Germline values: CDR1 SQVTM, CDR2 ANQGSEA. The CDR3 region is CSVETYNEQFF. CDR3 DNA sequence: TGCAGCGTTGAAACTTACAATGAGCAGTTCTTC.

This clonotype appeared many times. J is TRBJ2-1 and V is TRBV5-1; no reliable D call. Germline lookup yields CDR1 SGHRS and CDR2 YFSETQ. Trimming removed 2 bases at V and 6 bases at J, with 6 bases between. The CDR3 has 12 amino acids. CDR3 DNA sequence: TGCGCCAGCAGCTTTAGAGCCAATGAGCAGTTCTTC. This translates into CASSFRANEQFF. Using reference TRBV5-1 and TRBJ2-1 for the parts outside the CDR3, the full variable domain is KAGVTQTPRYLIKTRGQQVTLSCSPISGHRSVSWYQQTPGQGLQFLFEYFSETQRNKGNFPGRFSGRQFSNSRSEMNVSTLELGDSALYLCASSFRANEQFFGPGTRLTVL.

This chain joins TRBV29-1 and TRBJ2-7; 7 bases are a match to TRBD2. This CDR3 has 12 amino acids. Germline V gene data show CDR1 as SQVTM and CDR2 as ANQGSEA. The trim removed 4 bases at V and 6 bases at J, leaving 6 bases unmatched. CDR3 nucleotides: TGCAGCGTTGGTCGTGGCGGGGGCGAGCAGTACTTC. Protein: CSVGRGGGEQYF.

This clonotype was detected only a few times. The CDR3 sequence: CASSAGSRSDLETQYF. The CDR3 nucleotides are TGTGCCAGCAGCGCGGGGTCAAGGTCCGATCTGGAGACCCAGTACTTC. The genes are TRBV11-1 and TRBJ2-5, with a weak D call TRBD2 (6 bases). The CDR3 has 16 residues. Germline V CDR1 and CDR2: SGHAT, FQDESV (reference sequence). V was pared by 5 bases and J by 5 bases, with 21 bases between.

This clonotype was picked up many times. For the CDR3, the DNA is TGTGCCAGCAGCTTCTGGGACTTTGCCTACGAGCAGTACTTC. Translation gives CASSFWDFAYEQYF. V usage is TRBV7-9 and J usage is TRBJ2-7, with D possibly TRBD2 on 6 matching bases. V was clipped by 3 bases and J by 2 bases, with 11 bases between them. CDR1 is SEHNR, CDR2 FQNEAQ, per germline (reference sequence). The CDR3 has 14 amino acids.